A selection of T cell receptor beta chains follows, all from one sample in a study of blood T cell repertoires in COVID-19. Sequencing used immunoSEQ multiplex PCR; TCRdb keeps in-frame clones, though not all of them. The sample lists about 73,000 clones, 80% to 85% seen once, with 28% in the top ten. Sequenced material: peripheral blood. These receptors were taken from a human donor in a cohort sampled during active COVID-19. Both conserved end residues are part of each CDR3. D genes are given only for firm matches. Not all rows give a size; the values are once, few, many and, for expanded clones, a class.

J: TRBJ2-3; V: TRBV6-5; size: -; D: -; CDR3: CASSLTSTDTQYF; DNA: TGTGCCAGCAGCCTCACTAGCACAGATACGCAGTATTTT
J: TRBJ1-5; V: TRBV9; size: once; D: -; CDR3: CASSVAPGGQPQHF; DNA: TGTGCCAGCAGCGTAGCTCCAGGAGGTCAGCCCCAGCATTTT
J: TRBJ2-7; V: TRBV5-6; size: -; D: -; CDR3: CASSPGQSYEQYF; DNA: TGTGCCAGCAGCCCGGGACAATCCTACGAGCAGTACTTC
J: TRBJ1-1; V: TRBV19; size: -; D: -; CDR3: CASSIDPGGAFF; DNA: TGTGCCAGTAGTATAGACCCAGGCGGGGCTTTCTTT
J: TRBJ1-2; V: TRBV5-6; size: -; D: TRBD1; CDR3: CASSLGTGLIGYTF; DNA: TGTGCCAGCAGCTTGGGGACAGGGTTGATTGGCTACACCTTC
J: TRBJ2-1; V: TRBV29-1; size: once; D: -; CDR3: CSAQGSGNEQFF; DNA: TGCAGCGCCCAGGGGTCGGGCAATGAGCAGTTCTTC
J: TRBJ2-7; V: TRBV5-4; size: -; D: TRBD1; CDR3: CASSLGQGSFEQYF; DNA: TGTGCCAGCAGCTTGGGACAGGGTTCCTTCGAGCAGTACTTC
J: TRBJ1-2; V: TRBV7-2; size: -; D: -; CDR3: CASSPPGYGYTF; DNA: TGTGCCAGCAGCCCGCCGGGCTATGGCTACACCTTC
J: TRBJ2-5; V: TRBV19; size: -; D: TRBD1; CDR3: CASRLRGQETQYF; DNA: TGTGCCAGTAGGCTCAGGGGGCAAGAGACCCAGTACTTC
J: TRBJ2-1; V: TRBV28; size: -; D: TRBD2; CDR3: CATVAGRGGEQFF; DNA: TGTGCCACCGTAGCGGGGAGGGGGGGTGAGCAGTTCTTC
J: TRBJ2-3; V: TRBV6-5; size: -; D: -; CDR3: CASSAGVLTDTQYF; DNA: TGTGCCAGCTCCGCCGGGGTATTGACAGATACGCAGTATTTT